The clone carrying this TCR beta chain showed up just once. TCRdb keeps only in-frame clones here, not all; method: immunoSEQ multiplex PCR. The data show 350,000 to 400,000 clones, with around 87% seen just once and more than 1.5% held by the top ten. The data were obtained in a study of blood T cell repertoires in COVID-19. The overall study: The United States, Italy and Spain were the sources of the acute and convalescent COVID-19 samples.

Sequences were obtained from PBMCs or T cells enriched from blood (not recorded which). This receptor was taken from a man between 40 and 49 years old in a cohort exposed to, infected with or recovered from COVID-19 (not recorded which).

CDR3 DNA: TGTGCCATCAGTGATCAGAAGAACACTGAAGCTTTCTTT. This gives the protein CAISDQKNTEAFF. The chain uses TRBV10-3 and TRBJ1-1; no clear D gene. This CDR3 region has 13 residues. In germline, CDR1 is ENHRY, CDR2 SYGVKD. Trimming removed 3 bases at V and 1 base at J, with 6 bases between.